The rows below give T cell receptor beta chains drawn from one sample of a study of Ad26.COV2.S vaccination and SARS-CoV-2 variants. Repertoires were generated with immunoSEQ multiplex PCR, while TCRdb's copy carries only in-frame clones and drops some. Of about 400,000 clones detected, roughly 80% appear once; the ten largest clones hold around 7.3%. Sequenced material: peripheral blood, taken in a trial of Ad26.COV2.S vaccine versus placebo. All receptors derive from a person aged 18 to 65 who received the Ad26.COV2.S COVID-19 vaccine or a placebo. Each CDR3 is given with its conserved first and last residue. A D gene is named only where the DNA matches it firmly. Rows give clone size only sometimes, using once, few, many, or a class for an expanded clone.

j_call clone_size v_call d_call cdr3_aa cdr3_nt
TRBJ2-5 . TRBV24-1 TRBD1 CATSGDSGQSETQYF TGTGCCACCAGTGGCGATTCGGGACAGTCAGAGACCCAGTACTTC
TRBJ2-6 . TRBV10-1 . CASSAGGSSGANVLTF TGCGCCAGCAGTGCTGGCGGTAGCTCTGGGGCCAACGTCCTGACTTTC
TRBJ2-7 . TRBV6-6 TRBD2 CASSFPGGSNYEQYF TGTGCCAGCAGTTTTCCGGGAGGAAGTAACTACGAGCAGTACTTC
TRBJ2-3 . TRBV5-5 . CASSLPPGITDTQYF TGTGCCAGCAGCTTGCCCCCGGGAATCACAGATACGCAGTATTTT
TRBJ2-5 . TRBV24-1 . CATRGAGSRTQYF TGTGCCACCCGGGGGGCCGGATCCCGGACCCAGTACTTC
TRBJ2-3 . TRBV7-3 . CASSDSGSTDTQYF TGTGCCAGCAGCGATTCCGGGAGCACAGATACGCAGTATTTT
TRBJ2-3 . TRBV2 TRBD2 CASNERLAGEGTDTQYF TGTGCCAGCAACGAACGACTAGCGGGAGAGGGCACAGATACGCAGTATTTT
TRBJ2-6 . TRBV4-3 TRBD2 CASSQSGGRSGANVLTF TGCGCCAGCAGCCAGAGCGGGGGCCGCTCTGGGGCCAACGTCCTGACTTTC
TRBJ2-1 . TRBV5-1 . CASGEWDEQFF TGCGCCAGCGGTGAGTGGGATGAGCAGTTCTTC
TRBJ1-2 . TRBV6-5 . CASSPYQGISYGYTF TGTGCCAGCAGTCCTTATCAGGGGATCAGCTATGGCTACACCTTC
TRBJ1-5 . TRBV19 . CASSTQGILNQPQHF TGTGCCAGTAGTACCCAGGGGATACTTAATCAGCCCCAGCATTTT
TRBJ2-7 large TRBV6-5 . CASSYGGGGYEQYF TGTGCCAGCAGTTACGGAGGGGGCGGGTACGAGCAGTACTTC
TRBJ2-1 . TRBV7-9 TRBD2 CASSLAQREGPYNEQFF TGTGCCAGCAGCTTAGCTCAACGGGAGGGCCCCTACAATGAGCAGTTCTTC
TRBJ2-5 once TRBV6-5 . CASSYEGRETQYF TGTGCCAGCAGTTACGAGGGGCGAGAGACCCAGTACTTC
TRBJ2-1 . TRBV6-6 . CASSSRSSEQFF TGTGCCAGCAGTTCCCGGTCCAGTGAGCAGTTCTTC
TRBJ2-3 . TRBV7-2 . CASSLARSVDTQYF TGTGCCAGCAGCTTAGCTCGGTCGGTAGATACGCAGTATTTT
TRBJ1-5 . TRBV12-3/TRBV12-4 . CASKQGRQPQHF TGTGCCAGCAAACAGGGAAGACAGCCCCAGCATTTT
TRBJ1-5 few TRBV12-3/TRBV12-4 . CASSPQNQPQHF TGTGCCAGCAGTCCACAGAATCAGCCCCAGCATTTT
TRBJ2-3 . TRBV29-1 . CSVDRAKDTQYF TGCAGCGTTGACAGGGCGAAAGATACGCAGTATTTT
TRBJ2-7 . TRBV4-2 . CASSQERNTGLEQYF TGTGCCAGCAGCCAAGAAAGAAACACGGGGCTCGAGCAGTACTTC
TRBJ2-6 . TRBV7-2 . CASSSSVLPGANVLTF TGTGCCAGCAGCTCGTCCGTCCTGCCTGGGGCCAACGTCCTGACTTTC
TRBJ1-1 . TRBV7-9 . CASSREAFF TGTGCCAGCAGCAGGGAAGCTTTCTTT
TRBJ1-1 . TRBV11-3 . CASSLYRLNTEAFF TGTGCCAGCAGCTTATACAGATTGAACACTGAAGCTTTCTTT
TRBJ2-2 . TRBV5-6 . CASSLAGRVNTGELFF TGTGCCAGCAGCTTGGCAGGGCGGGTGAACACCGGGGAGCTGTTTTTT
TRBJ1-1 . TRBV6-5 . CASRNGGTRTEAFF TGTGCCAGCAGGAATGGAGGGACTCGGACTGAAGCTTTCTTT
TRBJ2-7 once TRBV11-3 . CASSMAGETYEQYF TGTGCCAGCAGCATGGCAGGGGAAACCTACGAGCAGTACTTC
TRBJ1-6 . TRBV10-3 TRBD1 CAISEDRVNSPLHF TGTGCCATCAGTGAGGACAGGGTTAATTCACCCCTCCACTTT
TRBJ2-5 . TRBV6-5 . CASSNFGETQYF TGTGCCAGCAGTAATTTCGGGGAGACCCAGTACTTC
TRBJ2-5 . TRBV5-1 TRBD1 CASSLQGIQETQYF TGCGCCAGCAGCCTACAGGGGATCCAAGAGACCCAGTACTTC
TRBJ2-7 . TRBV15 TRBD1 CATSREGQAYEQYF TGTGCCACCAGCAGGGAAGGACAGGCCTACGAGCAGTACTTC
TRBJ1-2 . TRBV20-1 . CSASPSWGGTIYGYTF TGCAGTGCTAGTCCTTCTTGGGGGGGCACAATCTATGGCTACACCTTC
TRBJ2-1 . TRBV13 . CASSFLRDLTHEQFF TGTGCCAGCAGCTTCCTCCGGGACTTAACACATGAGCAGTTCTTC
TRBJ2-2 . TRBV7-2 . CASSPLGGNTGELFF TGTGCCAGCAGCCCTTTGGGTGGGAACACCGGGGAGCTGTTTTTT
TRBJ1-2 . TRBV5-6 . CASSEDIYGYTF TGTGCCAGCAGCGAGGACATCTATGGCTACACCTTC
TRBJ1-6 . TRBV11-3 . CASSSPSGGAKSPLHF TGTGCCAGCAGCTCACCTTCGGGGGGGGCTAAATCACCCCTCCACTTT